The next 21 T cell receptor beta chains were all read from a single sample in a study of cytomegalovirus exposure and HLA in healthy donors. PCR amplification relied on 60 Vbeta primers (plus 13 Jbeta primers). Here immunoSEQ multiplex PCR was the method, and the copy in TCRdb shows in-frame clones only, minus some. The sample holds 150,000 to 200,000 clones, 75% to 85% seen once. Sequenced: PBMCs. Every receptor here comes from a woman aged 18-35 years in good health and CMV-seropositive.

This chain connects TRBV10-3 to TRBJ2-3, with 11 bases identical to TRBD1. Germline lookup yields CDR1 ENHRY and CDR2 SYGVKD. The CDR3 loop spans 16 amino acids. Trimming at V came to 3 bases and at J to 4 bases, leaving 6 bases not matched to a gene. In DNA, the CDR3 is TGTGCCATCAGTGACCTCGGACAGGGGGCTGCAGATACGCAGTATTTT. Protein product: CAISDLGQGAADTQYF.

This sequence joins TRBV11-2 and TRBJ1-1; 9 nucleotides line up with TRBD1. The germline V gene encodes CDR1 SGHAT and CDR2 FQNNGV. The CDR3 sequence is 14 residues long. Unmatched junction bases numbered 5, after V lost 5 bases and J lost 4 bases. CDR3 nucleotides: TGTGCCAGCAGCCTGGGACAGGGCGGCACTGAAGCTTTCTTT. Its translation: CASSLGQGGTEAFF.

The chain uses TRBV1 and TRBJ1-6; the table assigns TRBD1, which was not confirmed against the DNA. TRBV1 has pseudogene status. CDR3 size: 17 residues. CDR3 region: CTSSQDQETGHNSPLHF. CDR3 in DNA: TGCACCAGCAGCCAAGATCAGGAGACAGGCCATAATTCACCCCTCCACTTT.

This clone is a singleton in its sample. The chain has TRBV28 and TRBJ2-3, with 8 positions matching TRBD2. The CDR3 runs to 14 residues. Germline CDR1 MDHEN, CDR2 SYDVKM. Unmatched junction bases numbered 6, after V lost 6 bases and J lost 4 bases. The CDR3, as DNA: TGTGCCAGCAGCGGGGGGGCGGGGCCAGATACGCAGTATTTT. This encodes CASSGGAGPDTQYF.

The chain links TRBV7-2 to TRBJ1-5; unclear D gene. Looked up from germline, CDR1 is SGHTA and CDR2 is FQGNSA. The CDR3 sequence is 15 residues long. V was clipped by 3 bases and J by 4 bases, with 13 bases between them. The CDR3 loop is CASSLGFAGNQPQHF. As DNA, the CDR3 is TGTGCCAGCAGCTTGGGCTTCGCTGGGAATCAGCCCCAGCATTTT.

The V and J genes are TRBV19 and TRBJ1-2; D is unresolved. Germline V CDR1 and CDR2: LNHDA, SQIVND (reference sequence). Trimming pared 6 bases from V and 4 bases from J, leaving 15 bases between. The CDR3 has 14 residues. The CDR3 region is CASREGGSTYGYTF. For the CDR3, the DNA is TGTGCCAGTAGAGAGGGAGGATCTACCTATGGCTACACCTTC.

The chain couples TRBV5-1 to TRBJ2-7, with 9 positions matching TRBD2. Germline CDR1 SGHRS, CDR2 YFSETQ. This CDR3 region has 15 residues. V lost 0 bases, J lost 3 bases, and 4 bases stayed unmatched. The chain's CDR3 is CASSLESGGLYEQYF. DNA of the CDR3: TGCGCCAGCAGCTTGGAAAGCGGGGGGCTCTACGAGCAGTACTTC.

The chain is built from TRBV20-1 and TRBJ1-3, with no clear D. Germline loops: CDR1 DFQATT, CDR2 SNEGSKA (reference sequence). Trimming removed 2 bases at V and 4 bases at J, with 3 bases between. The CDR3 has 11 residues. CDR3 amino acids: CSARRGNTIYF. The CDR3, as DNA: TGCAGTGCTAGACGGGGAAACACCATATATTTT.

V and J are TRBV5-8 and TRBJ1-1, with 7 positions matching TRBD1. With 0 bases clipped from V and 8 bases from J, the junction kept 7 bases outside the gene matches. CDR1 is SGHTS and CDR2 is YDEGEE in the germline V gene. The CDR3 length is 14 residues. In nucleotides, the CDR3 is TGTGCCAGCAGCTTGGACTACCCGGGACAGGAAGCTTTCTTT. Its protein product is CASSLDYPGQEAFF.

The chain recombines TRBV4-1 with TRBJ2-1, with 8 bases that match TRBD2. The J segment lost 9 bases and the V segment lost 1 base, leaving 11 bases of the junction unmatched. CDR3 size: 16 residues. CDR1 is MGHRA and CDR2 is YSYEKL in the germline V gene. CDR3 coding DNA: TGCGCCAGCAGCCAAGTCGGAGCGGGGGACTGGGGTGAGCAGTTCTTC. This encodes CASSQVGAGDWGEQFF.

V gene TRBV9 combines with J gene TRBJ2-1; 10 bases fit TRBD2. Germline CDR1 and CDR2: SGDLS and YYNGEE. With V trimmed by 3 bases and J by 5 bases, 8 bases remained unmatched. The CDR3 has 16 residues. In DNA form, the CDR3 reads TGTGCCAGCAGCGAATTTTTTAGCGGGGGGAACAATGAGCAGTTCTTC. Its protein product is CASSEFFSGGNNEQFF. Drawing the rest from reference TRBV9 and TRBJ2-1, the complete variable domain is DSGVTQTPKHLITATGQRVTLRCSPRSGDLSVYWYQQSLDQGLQFLIQYYNGEERAKGNILERFSAQQFPDLHSELNLSSLELGDSALYFCASSEFFSGGNNEQFFGPGTRLTVL.

The CDR3 spells CAWSIDRVQEKLFF. The CDR3 DNA is TGTGCCTGGAGTATTGACAGGGTGCAGGAAAAACTGTTTTTT. This sequence joins TRBV30 and TRBJ1-4, with 7 bases matching TRBD1. The V segment lost 2 bases and the J segment 8 bases; nucleotides outside the gene matches: 8. The CDR3 runs 14 residues. Germline loops: CDR1 GTSNPN, CDR2 SVGIG (reference sequence).

This chain uses TRBV10-1 with TRBJ2-1, with unresolved D. The V end lost 0 bases, the J end lost 6 bases, and 9 bases lay between the germline ends. CDR3 length: 14 residues. The germline V gene encodes CDR1 WNHNN and CDR2 SYGVQD (reference sequence). CDR3 DNA: TGCGCCAGCAGTGAGTCGATTAGACTCAATGAGCAGTTCTTC. Amino acid sequence: CASSESIRLNEQFF.

The chain links TRBV9 to TRBJ2-1, with no clear D. Germline V CDR1 and CDR2: SGDLS, YYNGEE. The length of the CDR3 is 13 residues. Trimming removed 3 bases from V and 2 bases from J, with 6 bases in between. CDR3 protein: CASSEPPYNEQFF. CDR3 bases: TGTGCCAGCAGCGAGCCCCCCTACAATGAGCAGTTCTTC.

The count of this clone is one. The J gene is TRBJ2-2, the V gene TRBV7-2; possible D gene TRBD2, 6 bases. Germline lookup yields CDR1 SGHTA and CDR2 FQGNSA. The CDR3 has 13 amino acids. Trimming cost V 8 bases and J 7 bases, with 14 bases left between them. CDR3 DNA: TGTGCCAGCTCCCGGGACTTTGGCGGGGAGCTGTTTTTT. Its protein is CASSRDFGGELFF.

The V call is TRBV2, the J call TRBJ2-1, with 9 bases identical to TRBD2. The CDR3 spans 15 residues. From germline, CDR1 is SNHLY and CDR2 FYNNEI. Unmatched junction bases numbered 11, after V lost 5 bases and J lost 9 bases. CDR3 coding DNA: TGTGCCAGCAGTTCGTGGCGGGGGGGAGGGGGTGAGCAGTTCTTC. Its translation is CASSSWRGGGGEQFF.

This chain connects TRBV5-6 to TRBJ1-2, with 8 nucleotides matching TRBD1. In germline, CDR1 is SGHDT, CDR2 YYEEEE. The CDR3 is 14 residues long. V gave up 2 bases and J gave up 3 bases; unmatched junction bases: 3. The CDR3 region is CASSLVDRDYGYTF. CDR3 bases: TGTGCCAGCAGCTTAGTGGACAGGGACTATGGCTACACCTTC.

The V gene is TRBV5-3, the J gene TRBJ2-7; tentatively, D is TRBD2 (6 bases). TRBV5-3 is designated an ORF whose function remains uncertain. The V and J ends lost 0 bases and 7 bases respectively, with 14 bases between them. This CDR3 comprises 14 residues. The CDR3 sequence is CARSLGLGREEQYV. CDR3 DNA sequence: TGTGCCAGAAGCTTGGGACTAGGTCGTGAGGAGCAGTACGTC.

The chain has TRBV11-3 and TRBJ2-2; D remains unclear. Germline loops: CDR1 SGHNT, CDR2 YENEEA. CDR3 length equals 11 residues. Deletions cut 5 bases from V and 5 bases from J, with 3 bases between. The CDR3 DNA reads as TGTGCCAGCAGCCAGACCGGGGAGCTGTTTTTT. It encodes CASSQTGELFF.

The chain carries TRBV7-9 and TRBJ1-1; D gene uncertain. CDR1 and CDR2 (germline): SEHNR, FQNEAQ (reference sequence). The CDR3 sequence is 14 residues long. V lost 3 bases and J lost 0, with 8 bases in between. CDR3 sequence: CASSFYDMNTEAFF. As DNA, the CDR3 is TGTGCCAGCAGCTTTTATGACATGAACACTGAAGCTTTCTTT.

The chain recombines TRBV6-6 with TRBJ1-2, with 9 positions matching TRBD1. From germline, CDR1 is MNHNY and CDR2 SVGAGI (reference sequence). J lost 6 bases, V lost 7 bases, and 15 bases had no gene match. The CDR3 is 16 residues long. The CDR3 region is CASMVGTGLPLDGYTF. In DNA, the CDR3 is TGTGCCAGCATGGTAGGGACAGGGTTGCCGTTGGATGGCTACACCTTC.